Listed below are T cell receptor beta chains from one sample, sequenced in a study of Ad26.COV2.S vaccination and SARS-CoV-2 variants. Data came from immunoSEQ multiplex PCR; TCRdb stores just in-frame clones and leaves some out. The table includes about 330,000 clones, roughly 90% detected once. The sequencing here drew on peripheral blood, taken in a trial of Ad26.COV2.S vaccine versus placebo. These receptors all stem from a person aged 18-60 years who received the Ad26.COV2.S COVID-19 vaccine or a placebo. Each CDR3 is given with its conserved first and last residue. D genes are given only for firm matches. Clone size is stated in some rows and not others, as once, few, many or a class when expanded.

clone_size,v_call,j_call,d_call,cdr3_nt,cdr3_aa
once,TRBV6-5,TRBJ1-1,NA,TGTGCCAGCAGAGGGGGGTCGGGGAACACTGAAGCTTTCTTT,CASRGGSGNTEAFF
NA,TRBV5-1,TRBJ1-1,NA,TGCGCCAGCAGCTTGGCCGACAGTAGATCTGAAGCTTTCTTT,CASSLADSRSEAFF
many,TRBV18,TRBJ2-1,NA,TGTGCCAGCTCCCATACAGGGTTCTACAATGAGCAGTTCTTC,CASSHTGFYNEQFF
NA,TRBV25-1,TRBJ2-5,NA,TGTGCCAGCAGTCAGGACAGCCCCCTCCGGGAGACCCAGTACTTC,CASSQDSPLRETQYF
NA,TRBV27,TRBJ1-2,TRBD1,TGTGCCAGCAGTCCCATAATACTACAGGGGAAGGGGAACTATGGCTACACCTTC,CASSPIILQGKGNYGYTF
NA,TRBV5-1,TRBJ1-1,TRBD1,TGCGCCAGCAGCTTGGGGACAGGGAACATGAACACTGAAGCTTTCTTT,CASSLGTGNMNTEAFF
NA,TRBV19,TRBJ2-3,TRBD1,TGTGCCAGTAGTAACACAGGGGGCGTAGGTCGAGATACGCAGTATTTT,CASSNTGGVGRDTQYF
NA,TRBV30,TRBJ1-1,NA,TGTGCCTGGGCCCTGGGATTACCGAACACTGAAGCTTTCTTT,CAWALGLPNTEAFF
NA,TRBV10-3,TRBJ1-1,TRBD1,TGTGCCATCGCGGGGACAGGGTCTATTAGAGGGACTGAAGCTTTCTTT,CAIAGTGSIRGTEAFF
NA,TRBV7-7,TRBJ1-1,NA,TGTGCCAGCAGCTTATCGGTGAACACTGAAGCTTTCTTT,CASSLSVNTEAFF
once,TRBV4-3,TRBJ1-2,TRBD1,TGCGCCAGCAGCCAAGATCGGGACAGTACCTATGGCTACACCTTC,CASSQDRDSTYGYTF
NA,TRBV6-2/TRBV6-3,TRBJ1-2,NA,TGTGCCAGCAGTTACGTGACGATCTCTGGCTACACCTTC,CASSYVTISGYTF
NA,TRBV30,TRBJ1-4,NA,TGTGCCTGGAGCAGCGGCCTTAATGAAAAACTGTTTTTT,CAWSSGLNEKLFF
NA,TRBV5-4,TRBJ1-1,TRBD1,TGTGCCAGCAGCCCCCCGGGACAGGGGTCCACTGAAGCTTTCTTT,CASSPPGQGSTEAFF
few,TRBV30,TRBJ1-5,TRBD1,TGTGCCTGGAGCGGACAGGGCGGCAATCAGCCCCAGCATTTT,CAWSGQGGNQPQHF